This TCR beta chain was sequenced during a study of blood T cell repertoires in COVID-19. V lost 4 bases and J lost 4, with 15 bases in between. Germline loops: CDR1 SGDLS, CDR2 YYNGEE. The CDR3 extends over 14 amino acids. Enrolled during active infection, Seattle patients were then followed longitudinally. Under the authors' procedure: Nucleated cell counts were estimated from reference gene primer amplification. Assay: immunoSEQ multiplex PCR; the TCRdb copy retains only in-frame clones and omits some. The V and J calls and clone size were taken over from that table, and D and trimming were inferred from the DNA. The sample lists 300,000 to 400,000 clones, about 86% seen once, with just over 7% in the top ten.

The rearrangement links TRBV9 to TRBJ2-7; D is possibly TRBD2 (5 bases). Sequencing was performed on peripheral blood. The clonotype was recovered from a woman aged 60-75 years with COVID-19, enrolled during active disease. CDR3 bases: TGTGCCAGCAGCCCGCGGGTTTTGGGTTACGAGCAGTACTTC. Its protein product is CASSPRVLGYEQYF.